This record concerns one T cell receptor (beta chain) sequence. The conserved closing phenylalanine or tryptophan is absent in this CDR3, likely reflecting a read error. This CDR3 has 14 residues. Germline-derived CDR1 and CDR2 are SGHAT and FQDESV (reference sequence). TCRbeta libraries were built with three rounds of nested PCR, modified from ARM-PCR. Using its own MiXCR run on the multiplex PCR reads, TCRdb lists one record per CDR3 protein. In the table there are about 200,000 distinct CDR3 sequences, 60% to 85% of which are singletons. The template was RNA from unsorted bulk tissue. The sample is drawn from a study of tumor and adjacent non-tumor tissue in lung cancer. Study-wide background: Patients were aged about 31 to 85, 10 men and about 5 women, stage I to III.

Sequenced input: lung tumor tissue. The rearrangement joins TRBV11-1 to TRBJ2-2; D not resolved. The origin of this receptor is a man between 60 and 75 years old with non-small cell lung cancer. The CDR3 bases are TGTGTCAGCAGCTTTAGTCGGAACACCGGGGAGCTGTTTTAT. Protein product: CVSSFSRNTGELFY.